This is a list of T cell receptor beta chains from one sample in a study of blood T cell repertoires in COVID-19. The data were produced by immunoSEQ multiplex PCR, yet TCRdb's version contains in-frame clones alone and is incomplete. The sample includes 110,000 or so clones, approximately 82% of them seen just once. The sequencing input was peripheral blood. These receptors were obtained from a woman of 80 years or more with acute or convalescent COVID-19. Both conserved end residues are part of each CDR3. The D gene is left open where the match is weak. Rows may omit the clone size; those that give it use once, few, many or a size class.

j_call	clone_size	v_call	d_call	cdr3_aa	cdr3_nt
TRBJ2-7	-	TRBV2	TRBD2	CASSPGVAGGKEQYF	TGTGCCAGCAGTCCCGGAGTAGCGGGAGGGAAGGAGCAGTACTTC
TRBJ2-3	-	TRBV24-1	TRBD2	CATSDLLTSGSTDTQYF	TGTGCCACCAGTGATTTGTTGACTAGCGGATCCACAGATACGCAGTATTTT
TRBJ1-1	-	TRBV6-5	TRBD1	CASSDRGKGTEAFF	TGTGCCAGCAGCGACAGGGGGAAGGGTACTGAAGCTTTCTTT
TRBJ1-1	few	TRBV5-1	-	CASTHGSGNTEAFF	TGCGCCAGCACCCACGGGTCGGGGAACACTGAAGCTTTCTTT
TRBJ2-5	-	TRBV28	TRBD2	CASSYTPGLAGQQETQYF	TGTGCCAGCAGTTATACGCCGGGACTAGCGGGACAACAAGAGACCCAGTACTTC
TRBJ2-5	-	TRBV18	TRBD1	CATLPGQQETQYF	TGTGCCACCTTACCGGGACAGCAAGAGACCCAGTACTTC
TRBJ2-1	-	TRBV5-4	-	CASSPPERIYNEQFF	TGTGCCAGCAGCCCGCCTGAGCGGATCTACAATGAGCAGTTCTTC
TRBJ2-1	-	TRBV29-1	-	CSVEDAVVYNEQFF	TGCAGCGTTGAAGATGCGGTAGTCTACAATGAGCAGTTCTTC
TRBJ2-2	-	TRBV5-1	-	CASLGVQAGELFF	TGCGCCAGCCTAGGGGTTCAAGCCGGGGAGCTGTTTTTT
TRBJ2-2	-	TRBV11-2	-	CASSFTGTGELFF	TGTGCCAGCAGCTTCACAGGAACCGGGGAGCTGTTTTTT
TRBJ2-7	-	TRBV4-2	-	CASSANTGYEQYF	TGTGCCAGCAGCGCAAATACAGGGTACGAGCAGTACTTC
TRBJ2-3	-	TRBV2	-	CASSEAGGSTDTQYF	TGTGCCAGCAGTGAAGCTGGCGGGAGCACAGATACGCAGTATTTT
TRBJ1-1	-	TRBV5-4	TRBD1	CASSLTGGRTEAFF	TGTGCCAGCAGCCTGACAGGGGGAAGGACTGAAGCTTTCTTT
TRBJ1-4	-	TRBV7-9	TRBD1	CASSPPVGGWEKLFF	TGTGCCAGCAGCCCCCCGGTAGGGGGCTGGGAAAAACTGTTTTTT
TRBJ1-2	-	TRBV24-1	-	CATSDFSTGGEGYTF	TGTGCCACCAGTGATTTTAGCACTGGAGGGGAGGGCTACACCTTC
TRBJ2-1	-	TRBV7-2	-	CASSLDWNEQFF	TGTGCCAGCAGCTTAGACTGGAATGAGCAGTTCTTC
TRBJ2-6	-	TRBV6-5	-	CASSYFGGSGANVLTF	TGTGCCAGCAGTTACTTCGGCGGGTCTGGGGCCAACGTCCTGACTTTC
TRBJ2-2	once	TRBV19	-	CASSMAPPGLPPELFF	TGTGCCAGTAGTATGGCCCCACCGGGACTCCCGCCGGAGCTGTTTTTT
TRBJ2-6	-	TRBV15	-	CATSRALDFSGANVLTF	TGTGCCACCAGCAGAGCACTTGATTTCTCTGGGGCCAACGTCCTGACTTTC
TRBJ2-6	-	TRBV19	TRBD1	CASSMDGQGISLGANVLTF	TGTGCCAGTAGTATGGACGGACAGGGGATTTCATTAGGGGCCAACGTCCTGACTTTC
TRBJ2-7	-	TRBV18	-	CASSIGPYEQYF	TGTGCCAGCTCAATTGGCCCATACGAGCAGTACTTC
TRBJ1-1	-	TRBV6-1	-	CASREGARGAFF	TGTGCCAGCAGGGAAGGGGCGCGGGGAGCTTTCTTT
TRBJ1-2	-	TRBV30	-	CAWSPRPNYGYTF	TGTGCCTGGAGTCCCCGTCCTAACTATGGCTACACCTTC
TRBJ1-1	once	TRBV7-9	-	CASSSQMNTEAFF	TGTGCCAGCAGCTCTCAGATGAACACTGAAGCTTTCTTT
TRBJ2-5	few	TRBV11-1	TRBD2	CASSGGRAETQYF	TGTGCCAGCAGTGGCGGGAGGGCCGAAACCCAGTACTTC
TRBJ2-5	once	TRBV11-3	TRBD1	CASSLHRGLETQYF	TGTGCCAGCAGCTTACACAGGGGGCTTGAGACCCAGTACTTC
TRBJ2-4	-	TRBV19	TRBD1	CARGQAGENIQYF	TGTGCCAGGGGACAGGCCGGAGAAAACATTCAGTACTTC
TRBJ1-2	-	TRBV5-3	-	CARSPNNYGYTF	TGTGCCAGAAGCCCTAATAACTATGGCTACACCTTC
TRBJ1-1	once	TRBV10-1	-	CASRKRENTEAFF	TGCGCCAGCAGGAAGCGGGAGAACACTGAAGCTTTCTTT
TRBJ2-3	-	TRBV19	-	CASSNPQTDTQYF	TGTGCCAGTAGTAACCCCCAGACAGATACGCAGTATTTT
TRBJ2-1	-	TRBV5-6	-	CASSPLLYNEQFF	TGTGCCAGCAGCCCCCTCCTTTACAATGAGCAGTTCTTC
TRBJ2-1	-	TRBV5-1	-	CASSAQGSSSYNEQFF	TGCGCCAGCAGCGCCCAGGGGTCCAGCTCCTACAATGAGCAGTTCTTC
TRBJ2-3	few	TRBV5-1	-	CASSLERPTDTQYF	TGCGCCAGCAGCTTGGAGCGTCCCACAGATACGCAGTATTTT
TRBJ2-2	-	TRBV30	TRBD2	CAWSVRAGGNTGELFF	TGTGCCTGGAGTGTACGAGCGGGAGGGAACACCGGGGAGCTGTTTTTT
TRBJ1-2	few	TRBV7-2	-	CASSLERAAAGYTF	TGTGCCAGCAGCTTAGAGAGGGCAGCGGCCGGCTACACCTTC
TRBJ1-5	-	TRBV7-2	-	CASSRGVTQPQHF	TGTGCCAGCAGTCGGGGGGTAACTCAGCCCCAGCATTTT
TRBJ1-2	-	TRBV29-1	-	CSVGSDSSNYGYTF	TGCAGCGTTGGCTCTGACAGTTCTAACTATGGCTACACCTTC
TRBJ2-3	-	TRBV6-4	-	CASSREVGTDTQYF	TGTGCCAGCAGTAGAGAGGTCGGCACAGATACGCAGTATTTT
TRBJ1-1	-	TRBV20-1	-	CSAREGNSF	TGCAGTGCTAGAGAGGGCAACTCCTTT
TRBJ1-1	-	TRBV16	-	CASSQSTRANTEAFF	TGTGCCAGCAGCCAATCTACTAGAGCGAACACTGAAGCTTTCTTT
TRBJ1-2	-	TRBV6-1	-	CATKEAPYGYTF	TGTGCCACTAAGGAGGCACCATATGGCTACACCTTC
TRBJ2-2	once	TRBV7-2	-	CASSPRSNTGELFF	TGTGCCAGCAGCCCGCGATCGAACACCGGGGAGCTGTTTTTT
TRBJ2-2	few	TRBV5-1	-	CASSRGDVGELFF	TGCGCCAGCAGCCGGGGAGATGTCGGGGAGCTGTTTTTT
TRBJ2-2	-	TRBV5-1	-	CASSSSGTRTGELFF	TGCGCCAGCAGCTCCTCCGGGACAAGAACCGGGGAGCTGTTTTTT
TRBJ1-3	-	TRBV19	-	CASSRQGNTIYF	TGTGCCAGTAGTAGGCAGGGAAACACCATATATTTT
TRBJ1-2	-	TRBV24-1	TRBD1	CATSDLGDRTSNYGYTF	TGTGCCACCAGTGATTTGGGGGACAGAACCTCTAACTATGGCTACACCTTC
TRBJ2-3	few	TRBV27	TRBD2	CASSPKTSGRTDTQYF	TGTGCCAGCAGTCCCAAGACTAGCGGGCGGACAGATACGCAGTATTTT
TRBJ1-4	few	TRBV9	TRBD1	CASSVEPSGTGFEKLFF	TGTGCCAGCAGCGTAGAGCCCTCCGGGACAGGCTTTGAAAAACTGTTTTTT
TRBJ1-6	-	TRBV2	TRBD1	CASRADRAGNSPLHF	TGTGCCAGCAGGGCCGACAGGGCTGGGAATTCACCCCTCCACTTT
TRBJ1-2	-	TRBV6-5	-	CASSLNRRGGYTF	TGTGCCAGCAGCCTAAATAGAAGAGGAGGCTACACCTTC